The rows below give T cell receptor beta chains drawn from one sample of a study of shared clonotypes between healthy human individuals. Produced via immunoSEQ multiplex PCR; TCRdb's table is partial and in-frame only. In the table there are 850,000 to 1,100,000 clones, approximately 77% of which are singletons. Sequencing was performed on memory CD4+ T cells from PBMCs. Receptors originate from a man in his late teens or twenties in good health. Some clones in this sample may be carry-over from other donors' samples. The CDR3 runs from the conserved cysteine through the conserved F or W. A D gene is named only where the DNA matches it firmly. Only part of the rows carry a size: once, few, many, or a class if the clone is expanded.

length	size	V	D	J	DNA	CDR3
15	.	TRBV28	.	TRBJ1-2	TGTGCCAGCAGATTAGGGGGTCAGCCCTACTATGGCTACACCTTC	CASRLGGQPYYGYTF
15	.	TRBV5-1	TRBD1	TRBJ2-1	TGCGCCAGCAGCCCTCCAGGGGGCTCCTACAATGAGCAGTTCTTC	CASSPPGGSYNEQFF
16	once	TRBV9	.	TRBJ2-1	TGTGCCAGCACCAGGGACCCCGCCTTAAGCTACAATGAGCAGTTCTTC	CASTRDPALSYNEQFF
17	.	TRBV18	TRBD1	TRBJ2-3	TGTGCCAGCTCGAGTTTGATGGGACAGGGGACCACAGATACGCAGTATTTT	CASSSLMGQGTTDTQYF
15	.	TRBV23-1	.	TRBJ2-7	TGCGCCAGCAGTCAATGGCAGGAGGCTGTGAACGAGCAGTACTTC	CASSQWQEAVNEQYF
15	.	TRBV28	.	TRBJ2-7	TGTGCCAGCAGTTTAGGTGGGAGCGGCTCCTACGAGCAGTACTTC	CASSLGGSGSYEQYF
15	.	TRBV25-1	.	TRBJ1-5	TGTGCCAGCAGTGAATCAGGGGCAGGGTTCAAGCCCCAGCATTTT	CASSESGAGFKPQHF
14	.	TRBV14	.	TRBJ2-3	TGTGCCAGCAGCCAAGAACGAAGTACAGATACGCAGTATTTT	CASSQERSTDTQYF
15	.	TRBV5-1	TRBD1	TRBJ1-4	TGCGCCAGCAGATTCACAGGGGCAACTAATGAAAAACTGTTTTTT	CASRFTGATNEKLFF
14	.	TRBV6-1	.	TRBJ2-7	TGTGCCAGCAGTGGCAGGGTATACTTTTACGAGCAGTACTTC	CASSGRVYFYEQYF
13	.	TRBV9	.	TRBJ1-1	TGTGCCAGCAGCGTAGATTGGAGCACTGAAGCTTTCTTT	CASSVDWSTEAFF
16	once	TRBV6-5	.	TRBJ2-7	TGTGCCAGCAGTTACTCTGGTGCCCCGAGCTCCTACGAGCAGTACTTC	CASSYSGAPSSYEQYF
15	.	TRBV6-6	.	TRBJ2-7	TGTGCCAGCATCCTCTCCCGACAGGCCTCCTACGAGCAGTACTTC	CASILSRQASYEQYF
9	.	TRBV5-4	.	TRBJ2-3	TGTGCCAACGGGGATACGCAGTATTTT	CANGDTQYF
18	.	TRBV4-1	TRBD2	TRBJ2-2	TGCGCCAGCAGCCAAGCTAACGGGAGGGCCTCTGGGACCGGGGAGCTGTTTTTT	CASSQANGRASGTGELFF
19	.	TRBV18	TRBD1	TRBJ1-1	TGTGCCAGCTCACCGGGGCCGGGCAGGGGGATTGAGGCGAACACTGAAGCTTTCTTT	CASSPGPGRGIEANTEAFF
15	.	TRBV5-1	TRBD2	TRBJ2-1	TGCGCCAGCAGCTGGGGCGCTAGCGGTGGGAATGAGCAGTTCTTC	CASSWGASGGNEQFF
19	.	TRBV5-6	.	TRBJ1-2	TGTGCCAGCAGCTTTTTCATCGGGCGCCAGTCACCTCGAAGGTGGGGCTACACCTTC	CASSFFIGRQSPRRWGYTF
17	few	TRBV4-2	TRBD2	TRBJ2-2	TGTGCCAGCAGCCAAGAGCGCGGGAGGGAGAACACCGGGGAGCTGTTTTTT	CASSQERGRENTGELFF
15	.	TRBV18	TRBD2	TRBJ2-3	TGTGCCAGCTCACCGGGACTATCTAGCACAGATACGCAGTATTTT	CASSPGLSSTDTQYF
14	.	TRBV29-1	.	TRBJ1-2	TGCAGCGCTGGTAGCGGGGGGTTTTTGTATGGCTACACCTTC	CSAGSGGFLYGYTF
13	.	TRBV18	.	TRBJ2-7	TGTGCCAGCTCCGAAACTACAGGATACGAGCAGTACTTC	CASSETTGYEQYF
13	.	TRBV7-3	TRBD1	TRBJ1-2	TGTGCCAGCAGCTCCTCCGGGACAGATGGCTACACCTTC	CASSSSGTDGYTF
13	.	TRBV7-2	.	TRBJ2-1	TGTGCCAGCAGCTTAGACTGGAACGATGAGCAGTTCTTC	CASSLDWNDEQFF
15	.	TRBV5-4	.	TRBJ1-4	TGTGCCAGCAGCTTGGCGGGGAGCCTTAATGAAAAACTGTTTTTT	CASSLAGSLNEKLFF
13	.	TRBV29-1	.	TRBJ1-5	TGCAGCGTTGTACTGTCGGGCAATCAGCCCCAGCATTTT	CSVVLSGNQPQHF
15	.	TRBV18	TRBD1	TRBJ2-5	TGTGCCAGCTCACCCGGACAGGGGGCGCGTGAGACCCAGTACTTC	CASSPGQGARETQYF
14	once	TRBV10-3	.	TRBJ1-3	TGTGCCATCAGTTCCCTAAAGGCTGGAAACACCATATATTTT	CAISSLKAGNTIYF
15	many	TRBV7-9	TRBD1	TRBJ2-1	TGTGCCAGCAGCCACTGGACAGGGGAAGGGGGTGAGCAGTTCTTC	CASSHWTGEGGEQFF
16	.	TRBV5-1	TRBD2	TRBJ2-7	TGCGCCAGCAGCTTGCGACTAGCGGGAGGGCCGGGAGAGCAGTACTTC	CASSLRLAGGPGEQYF